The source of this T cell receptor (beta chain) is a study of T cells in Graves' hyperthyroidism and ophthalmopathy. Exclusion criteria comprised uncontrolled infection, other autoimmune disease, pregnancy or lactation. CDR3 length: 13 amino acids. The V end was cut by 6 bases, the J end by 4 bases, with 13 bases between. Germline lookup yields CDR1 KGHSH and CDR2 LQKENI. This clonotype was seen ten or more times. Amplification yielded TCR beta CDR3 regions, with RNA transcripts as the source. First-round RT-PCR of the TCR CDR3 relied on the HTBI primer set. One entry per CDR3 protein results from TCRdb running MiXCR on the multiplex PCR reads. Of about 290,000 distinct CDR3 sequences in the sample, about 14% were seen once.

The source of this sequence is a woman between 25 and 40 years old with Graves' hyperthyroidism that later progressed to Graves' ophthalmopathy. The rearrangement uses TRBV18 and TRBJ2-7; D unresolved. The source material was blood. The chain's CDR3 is CASSGPDGYEQYF. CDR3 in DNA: TGTGCCAGCTCTGGCCCCGACGGGTACGAGCAGTACTTC.